A single sample is the source of the 3 T cell receptor beta chains below, sequenced in a study of CD8 T cells in Susac syndrome. The RNA input was 0.5 to 1 ug, and it was reverse transcribed with random hexamers. TCRdb used MiXCR to reprocess the immunoSEQ multiplex PCR reads, holding one entry per CDR3 protein. Here the sample spans 150,000 to 200,000 distinct CDR3 sequences, around 95% being singletons. Material for sequencing was CD4+ T cells from PBMCs. Source of these receptors: a human donor with Susac syndrome.

The rearrangement links TRBV18 to TRBJ2-5; D gene uncertain. The length of the CDR3 is 13 residues. Germline loops: CDR1 KGHSH, CDR2 LQKENI. V was clipped by 4 bases and J by 1 base, with 7 bases between them. CDR3 in amino acids: CASSRGSQETQYF. The CDR3 DNA is TGTGCCAGCTCACGCGGAAGCCAAGAGACCCAGTACTTC.

The chain joins TRBV6-5 to TRBJ2-5; perhaps D is TRBD1 or TRBD2 (5 bases each). The CDR3 extends over 14 amino acids. The germline gives CDR1 MNHEY, CDR2 SVGAGI. Trimming removed 7 bases at V and 5 bases at J, with 17 bases between. CDR3 bases: TGTGCCAGCAAAGCAGGGTTTACGGGGGAGACCCAGTACTTC. It codes for CASKAGFTGETQYF.

The V call is TRBV20-1, the J call TRBJ2-7, with D maybe TRBD2 (6 bases). Germline V gene sequence: CDR1 DFQATT, CDR2 SNEGSKA (reference sequence). The CDR3 covers 12 residues. The germline V and J ends were trimmed by 6 bases and 3 bases, with 12 bases remaining between them. The CDR3 spells CSATGRDYEQYF. The DNA of the CDR3 is TGCAGTGCAACGGGGCGGGACTACGAGCAGTACTTC.